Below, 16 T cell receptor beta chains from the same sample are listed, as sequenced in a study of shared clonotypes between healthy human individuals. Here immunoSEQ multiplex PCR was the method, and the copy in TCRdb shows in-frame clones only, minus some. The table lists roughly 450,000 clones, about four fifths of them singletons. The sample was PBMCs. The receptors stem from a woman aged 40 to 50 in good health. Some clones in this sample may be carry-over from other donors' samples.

This CDR3 reads CASRDGRPNNEQFF. The CDR3 DNA sequence: TGTGCCAGCAGGGACGGGAGGCCCAACAATGAGCAGTTCTTC. This chain joins TRBV25-1 and TRBJ2-1; TRBD2 matches 7 bases. V lost 6 bases, J lost 5 bases, and 7 bases stayed unmatched. CDR3 length: 14 residues. Per germline, CDR1 MGHDK and CDR2 SYGVNS. The complete variable domain, with remaining parts taken from reference TRBV25-1 and TRBJ2-1, reads EADIYQTPRYLVIGTGKKITLECSQTMGHDKMYWYQQDPGMELHLIHYSYGVNSTEKGDLSSESTVSRIRTEHFPLTLESARPSHTSQYLCASRDGRPNNEQFFGPGTRLTVL.

The CDR3 protein is CASSQDPSGSYDEQFF. Here the CDR3 DNA reads TGCGCCAGCAGCCAAGATCCGAGCGGGAGTTACGATGAGCAGTTCTTC. The genes are TRBV4-3 and TRBJ2-1; 8 bases align to TRBD2. This CDR3 has 16 residues. Trimming cost V 0 bases and J 8 bases; bases outside gene matches: 9. Germline CDR1 is LGHNA and CDR2 is YSLEER.

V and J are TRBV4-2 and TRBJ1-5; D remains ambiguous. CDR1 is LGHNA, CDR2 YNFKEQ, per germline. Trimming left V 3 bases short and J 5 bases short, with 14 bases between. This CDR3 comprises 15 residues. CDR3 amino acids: CASSQFGEWDQPQHF. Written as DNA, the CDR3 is TGTGCCAGCAGCCAGTTCGGGGAGTGGGATCAGCCCCAGCATTTT.

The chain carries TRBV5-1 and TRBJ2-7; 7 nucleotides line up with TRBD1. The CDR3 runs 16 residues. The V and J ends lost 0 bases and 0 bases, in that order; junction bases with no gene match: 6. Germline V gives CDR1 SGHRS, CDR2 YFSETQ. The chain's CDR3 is CASSLGQGSSSYEQYF. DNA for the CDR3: TGCGCCAGCAGCTTGGGACAGGGATCGAGCTCCTACGAGCAGTACTTC.

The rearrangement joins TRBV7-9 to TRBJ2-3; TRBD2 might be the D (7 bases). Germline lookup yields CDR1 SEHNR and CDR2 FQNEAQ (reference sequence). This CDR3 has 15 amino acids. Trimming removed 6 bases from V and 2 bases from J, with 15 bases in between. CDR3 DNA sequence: TGTGCCAGCAGAGAGGGGGGGTTCATCACAGATACGCAGTATTTT. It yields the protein CASREGGFITDTQYF.

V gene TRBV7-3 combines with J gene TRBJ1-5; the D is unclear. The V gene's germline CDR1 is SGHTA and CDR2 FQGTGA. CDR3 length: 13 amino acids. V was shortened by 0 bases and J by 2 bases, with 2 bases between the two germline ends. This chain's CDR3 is CASSLTGNQPQHF. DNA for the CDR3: TGTGCCAGCAGCTTAACCGGCAATCAGCCCCAGCATTTT.

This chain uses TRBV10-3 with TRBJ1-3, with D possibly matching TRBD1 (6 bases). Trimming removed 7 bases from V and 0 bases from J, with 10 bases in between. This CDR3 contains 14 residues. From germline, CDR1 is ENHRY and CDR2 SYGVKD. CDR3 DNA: TGTGCCATCACCCGACAGGTCTCTGGAAACACCATATATTTT. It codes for CAITRQVSGNTIYF.

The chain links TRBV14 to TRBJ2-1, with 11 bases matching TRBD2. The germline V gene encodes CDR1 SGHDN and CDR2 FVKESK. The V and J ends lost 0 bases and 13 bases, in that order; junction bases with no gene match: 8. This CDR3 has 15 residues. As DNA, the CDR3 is TGTGCCAGCAGCCAAGATTCGTCTAGCGGGAGGAGACAGTTCTTC. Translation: CASSQDSSSGRRQFF.

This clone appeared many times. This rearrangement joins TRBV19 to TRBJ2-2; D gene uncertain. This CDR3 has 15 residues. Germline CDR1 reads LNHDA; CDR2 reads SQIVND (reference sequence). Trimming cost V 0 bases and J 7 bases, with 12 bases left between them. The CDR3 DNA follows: TGTGCCAGTAGTATAGATCGTGGGGATATCGGGGAGCTGTTTTTT. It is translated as CASSIDRGDIGELFF.

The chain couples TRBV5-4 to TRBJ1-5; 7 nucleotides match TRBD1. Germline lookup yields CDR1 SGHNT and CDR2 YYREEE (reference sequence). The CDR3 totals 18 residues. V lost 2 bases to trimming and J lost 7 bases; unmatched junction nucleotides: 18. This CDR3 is CASSLPRQGSRISQPQHF. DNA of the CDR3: TGTGCCAGCAGCTTACCGCGACAGGGCTCGCGGATAAGCCAGCCCCAGCATTTT. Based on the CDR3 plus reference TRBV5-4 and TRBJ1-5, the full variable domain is ETGVTQSPTHLIKTRGQQVTLRCSSQSGHNTVSWYQQALGQGPQFIFQYYREEENGRGNFPPRFSGLQFPNYSSELNVNALELDDSALYLCASSLPRQGSRISQPQHFGDGTRLSIL.

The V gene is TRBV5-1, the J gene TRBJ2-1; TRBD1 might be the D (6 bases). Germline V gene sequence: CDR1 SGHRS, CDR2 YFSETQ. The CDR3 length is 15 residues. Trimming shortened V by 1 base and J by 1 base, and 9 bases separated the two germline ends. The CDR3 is CASSLLQGSYNEQFF. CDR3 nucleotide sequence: TGCGCCAGCAGCTTGCTGCAGGGGTCCTACAATGAGCAGTTCTTC. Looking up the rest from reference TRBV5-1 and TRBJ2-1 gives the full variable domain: KAGVTQTPRYLIKTRGQQVTLSCSPISGHRSVSWYQQTPGQGLQFLFEYFSETQRNKGNFPGRFSGRQFSNSRSEMNVSTLELGDSALYLCASSLLQGSYNEQFFGPGTRLTVL.

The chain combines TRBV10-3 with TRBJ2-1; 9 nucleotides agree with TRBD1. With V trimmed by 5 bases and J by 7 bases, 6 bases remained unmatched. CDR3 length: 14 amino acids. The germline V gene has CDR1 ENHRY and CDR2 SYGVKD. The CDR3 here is CAISSHDRGNEQFF. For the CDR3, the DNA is TGTGCCATCAGTTCCCACGACAGGGGGAATGAGCAGTTCTTC.

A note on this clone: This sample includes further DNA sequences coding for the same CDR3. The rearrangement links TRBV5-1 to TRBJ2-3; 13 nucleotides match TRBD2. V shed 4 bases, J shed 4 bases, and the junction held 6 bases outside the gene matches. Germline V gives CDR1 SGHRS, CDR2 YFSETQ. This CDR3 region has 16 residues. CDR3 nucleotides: TGCGCCAGCAGCCCTCGGACTAGCGGGAGTTCAGATACGCAGTATTTT. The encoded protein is CASSPRTSGSSDTQYF.

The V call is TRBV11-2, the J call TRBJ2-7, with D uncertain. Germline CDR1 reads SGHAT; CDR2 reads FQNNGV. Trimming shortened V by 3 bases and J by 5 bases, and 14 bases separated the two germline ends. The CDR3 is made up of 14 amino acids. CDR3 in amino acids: CASSFSPKGNEQYF. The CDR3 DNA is TGTGCCAGCAGCTTTTCGCCTAAAGGTAACGAGCAGTACTTC.

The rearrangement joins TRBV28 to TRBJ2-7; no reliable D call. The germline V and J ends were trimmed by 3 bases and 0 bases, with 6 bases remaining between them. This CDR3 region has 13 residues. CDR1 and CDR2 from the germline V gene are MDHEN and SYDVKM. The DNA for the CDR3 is TGTGCCAGCAGTTTGGTCTCCTCCTACGAGCAGTACTTC. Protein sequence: CASSLVSSYEQYF.

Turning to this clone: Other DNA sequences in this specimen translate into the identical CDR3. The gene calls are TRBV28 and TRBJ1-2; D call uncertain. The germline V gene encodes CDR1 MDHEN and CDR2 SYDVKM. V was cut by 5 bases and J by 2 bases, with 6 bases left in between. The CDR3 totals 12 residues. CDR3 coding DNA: TGTGCCAGCAGTGTGGCAAACTATGGCTACACCTTC. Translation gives CASSVANYGYTF.